Listed here are 5 T cell receptor beta chains from one sample, sequenced in a study of persistence of HIV-infected CD4 T cells. The stimulus was an HIV-1 Gag 15-mer peptide pool, about 1 ug/peptide/mL. CD40L-negative CD69-negative CD45RO-high memory CD4+ T cells were sorted as populations depleted of antigen-responding cells. The libraries were made with immunoSEQ version 4 in survey mode. Profiling relied on immunoSEQ multiplex PCR, and the TCRdb table lists in-frame clones only, not all of them. Altogether more than 30,000 clones are present, around 83% being singletons, with the ten largest covering roughly 0.97%. For these TCRs, the target antigens are not known. The material sequenced was cultured CD4+ T cells from PBMCs, taken from a patient who received antiretroviral therapy. The receptors shown here come from an adult with HIV. The donor label of this sample is uncertain.

V gene TRBV9 combines with J gene TRBJ2-5; 9 bases line up with TRBD1. The germline V gene encodes CDR1 SGDLS and CDR2 YYNGEE. The CDR3 extends over 17 amino acids. J was trimmed by 3 bases and V by 0 bases; bases with no gene match: 9. The CDR3, as DNA: TGTGCCAGCAGCGTAGACCCAGCCGGGACAGGGAAAGAGACCCAGTACTTC. Protein: CASSVDPAGTGKETQYF.

This chain connects TRBV24-1 to TRBJ2-1; 9 nucleotides line up with TRBD1. The CDR3 runs 21 residues. Germline V gene sequence: CDR1 KGHDR, CDR2 SFDVKD. Trimming took 1 base from V and 0 from J; bases not matched to a gene: 15. CDR3 sequence: CATSDFKPGQGEPLSYNEQFF. The DNA for the CDR3 is TGTGCCACCAGTGATTTTAAGCCGGGACAGGGAGAACCACTCTCCTACAATGAGCAGTTCTTC.

This clone was seen once. This chain joins TRBV5-5 and TRBJ2-5, with TRBD2 matching 9 bases. V lost 4 bases and J lost 2; bases outside the gene matches: 9. CDR1 SGHKS and CDR2 YYEKEE come from the germline V gene (reference sequence). This CDR3 contains 16 residues. In DNA, the CDR3 is TGTGCCAGCAGCCCTCTCGGCGGGGGGGGGCAAGAGACCCAGTACTTC. Amino acids: CASSPLGGGGQETQYF.

The gene calls are TRBV5-6 and TRBJ1-6; D is uncertain. The CDR3 has 14 residues. The V end lost 4 bases, the J end lost 9 bases, and 14 bases lay between the germline ends. Per germline, CDR1 SGHDT and CDR2 YYEEEE. CDR3 sequence reads: CASSPTVTGSPLHF. The CDR3 region has the DNA TGTGCCAGCAGCCCGACGGTGACTGGTTCACCCCTCCACTTT.

The chain combines TRBV3-1 (or the pseudogene TRBV3-2) with TRBJ2-5; D gene ambiguous. The V end was cut by 2 bases, the J end by 3 bases, with 4 bases between. This CDR3 has 12 amino acids. Germline V gives CDR1 LGHDT, CDR2 YNNKEL (reference sequence). CDR3 region: CASSQIEETQYF. The CDR3 DNA follows: TGTGCCAGCAGCCAAATCGAAGAGACCCAGTACTTC.